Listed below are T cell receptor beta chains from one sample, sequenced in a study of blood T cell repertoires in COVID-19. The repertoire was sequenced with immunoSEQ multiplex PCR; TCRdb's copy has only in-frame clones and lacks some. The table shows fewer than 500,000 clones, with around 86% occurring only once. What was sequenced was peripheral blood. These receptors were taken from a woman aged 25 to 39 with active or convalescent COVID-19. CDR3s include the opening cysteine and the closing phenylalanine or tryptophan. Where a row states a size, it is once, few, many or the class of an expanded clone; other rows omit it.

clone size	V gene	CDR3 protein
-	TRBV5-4	CASGSQGFNSGANVLTF
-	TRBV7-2	CASSLLAGDSGANVLTF
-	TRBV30	CAWSLGLGYTF
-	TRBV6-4	CATRGEGHGYTF
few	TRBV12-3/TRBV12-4	CASGESQF
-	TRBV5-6	CASSRRTSTDTQYF
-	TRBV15	CATSRAKTGWDEQFF
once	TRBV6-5	CASSLRAGYGYTF
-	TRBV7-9	CASRRIGASSNTEAFF
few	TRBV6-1	CASSETDRSFSGNTIYF
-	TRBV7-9	CASSARTGPPNEKLFF
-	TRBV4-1	CASSLGQGVRINTEAFF
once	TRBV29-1	CSVTPTGYNEQFF
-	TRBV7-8	CASSSTGAKTNEKLFF
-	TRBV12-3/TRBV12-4	CASSFGANQPQHF
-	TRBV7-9	CASSLKGLAGGPEETQYF
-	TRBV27	CASSFSPRQGFEKLFF
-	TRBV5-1	CASSSDGGTEAFF
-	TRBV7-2	CASSYGTGGRQPQHF
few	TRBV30	CAWFPSGSVWTGELFF
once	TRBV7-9	CASSLLSGGINYGYTF
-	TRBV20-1	CSASSRSLEQYF
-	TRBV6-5	CASILAGGLVGELFF
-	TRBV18	CASSPLGGGEGGYTF
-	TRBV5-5	CASSSELDRGYGYTF
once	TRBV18	CASSREMNYGYTF
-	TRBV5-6	CASSFGWFRGYNEQFF
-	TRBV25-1	CASSDFGTGSRDTIYF
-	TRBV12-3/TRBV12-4	CASSLARTDTQYF
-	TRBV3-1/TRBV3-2	CAASPLGQSYEQYF
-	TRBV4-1	CASSPGGQGENPSGANVLTF
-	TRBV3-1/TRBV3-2	CASSQGQNYYEQYF
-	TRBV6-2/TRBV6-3	CASSYHSPSTGAGELFF